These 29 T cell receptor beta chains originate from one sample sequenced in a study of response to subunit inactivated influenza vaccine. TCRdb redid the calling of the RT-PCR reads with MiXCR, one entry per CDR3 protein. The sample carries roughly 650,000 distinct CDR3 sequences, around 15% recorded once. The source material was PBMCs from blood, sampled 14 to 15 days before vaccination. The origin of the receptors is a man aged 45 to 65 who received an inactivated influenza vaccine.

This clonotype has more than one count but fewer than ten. DNA for the CDR3: TGCAGCGTTGCGCGGACTAGCGGGAATAATGAGCAGTTCTTC. Amino acids: CSVARTSGNNEQFF. The chain is built from TRBV29-1 and TRBJ2-1; 12 nucleotides line up with TRBD2. With V trimmed by 4 bases and J by 7 bases, 5 bases remained unmatched. The CDR3 runs 14 residues. CDR1 is SQVTM and CDR2 is ANQGSEA in the germline V gene.

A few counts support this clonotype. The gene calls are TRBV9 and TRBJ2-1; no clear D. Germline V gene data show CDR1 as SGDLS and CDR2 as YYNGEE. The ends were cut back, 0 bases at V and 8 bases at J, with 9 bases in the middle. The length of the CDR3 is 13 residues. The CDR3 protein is CASSVGSVDEQFF. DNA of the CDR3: TGTGCCAGCAGCGTAGGAAGTGTCGATGAGCAGTTCTTC.

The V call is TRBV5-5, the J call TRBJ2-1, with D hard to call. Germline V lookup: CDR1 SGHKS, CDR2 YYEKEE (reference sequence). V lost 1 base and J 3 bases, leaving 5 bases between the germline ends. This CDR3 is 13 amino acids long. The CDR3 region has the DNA TGTGCCAGCAGCTTGTTAGGCTACAATGAGCAGTTCTTC. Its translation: CASSLLGYNEQFF.

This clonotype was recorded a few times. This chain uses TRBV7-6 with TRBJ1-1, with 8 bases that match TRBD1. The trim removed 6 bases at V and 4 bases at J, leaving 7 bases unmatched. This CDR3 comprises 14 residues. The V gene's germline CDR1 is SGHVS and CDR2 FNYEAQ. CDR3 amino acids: CASRETGGGTEAFF. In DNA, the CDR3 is TGTGCCAGCAGGGAAACAGGGGGTGGCACTGAAGCTTTCTTT. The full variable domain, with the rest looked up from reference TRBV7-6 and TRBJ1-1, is GAGVSQSPRYKVTKRGQDVALRCDPISGHVSLYWYRQALGQGPEFLTYFNYEAQQDKSGLPNDRFSAERPEGSISTLTIQRTEQRDSAMYRCASRETGGGTEAFFGQGTRLTVV.

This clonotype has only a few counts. CDR3 in amino acids: CSARDGGRLADYNEQFF. Written as DNA, the CDR3 is TGCAGTGCTAGAGATGGTGGCCGGCTAGCGGACTACAATGAGCAGTTCTTC. The genes are TRBV20-1 and TRBJ2-1, with 7 nucleotides matching TRBD2. The CDR3 runs 17 residues. With V trimmed by 0 bases and J by 3 bases, 11 bases remained unmatched. Germline-derived CDR1 and CDR2 are DFQATT and SNEGSKA (reference sequence).

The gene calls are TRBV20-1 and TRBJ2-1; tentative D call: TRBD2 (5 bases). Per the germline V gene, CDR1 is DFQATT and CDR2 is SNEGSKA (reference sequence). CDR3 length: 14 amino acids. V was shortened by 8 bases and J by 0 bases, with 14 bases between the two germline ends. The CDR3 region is CSTPKRSSYNEQFF. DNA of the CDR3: TGCAGTACTCCGAAGCGGAGCTCCTACAATGAGCAGTTCTTC.

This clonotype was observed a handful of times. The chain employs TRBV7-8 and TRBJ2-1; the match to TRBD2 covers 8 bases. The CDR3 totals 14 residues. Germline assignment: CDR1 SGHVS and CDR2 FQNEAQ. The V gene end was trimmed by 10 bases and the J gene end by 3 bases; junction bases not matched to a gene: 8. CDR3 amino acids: CATTLAEHYNEQFF. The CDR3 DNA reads TGTGCCACCACACTAGCGGAGCACTACAATGAGCAGTTCTTC.

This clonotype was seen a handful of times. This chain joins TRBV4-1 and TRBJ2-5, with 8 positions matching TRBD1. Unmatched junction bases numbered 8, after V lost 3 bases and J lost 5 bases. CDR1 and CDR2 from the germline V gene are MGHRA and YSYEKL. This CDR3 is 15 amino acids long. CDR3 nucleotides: TGCGCCAGCAGCCAGGCTGACAGGGGATGGGAGACCCAGTACTTC. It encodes CASSQADRGWETQYF.

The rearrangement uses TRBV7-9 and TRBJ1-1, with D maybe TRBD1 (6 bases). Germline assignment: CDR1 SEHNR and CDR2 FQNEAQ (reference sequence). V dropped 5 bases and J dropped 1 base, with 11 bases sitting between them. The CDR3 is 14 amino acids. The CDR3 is CASSTRQENTEAFF. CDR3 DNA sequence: TGTGCCAGCAGCACTCGACAGGAGAACACTGAAGCTTTCTTT.

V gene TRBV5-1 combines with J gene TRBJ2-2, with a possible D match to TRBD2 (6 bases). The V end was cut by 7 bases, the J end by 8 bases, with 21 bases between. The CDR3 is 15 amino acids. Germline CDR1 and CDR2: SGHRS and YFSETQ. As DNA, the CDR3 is TGCGCCAGCCGTCCTGGGGCAGGGAGGACTGGGGAGCTGTTTTTT. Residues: CASRPGAGRTGELFF. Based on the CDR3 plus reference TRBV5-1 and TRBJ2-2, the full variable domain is KAGVTQTPRYLIKTRGQQVTLSCSPISGHRSVSWYQQTPGQGLQFLFEYFSETQRNKGNFPGRFSGRQFSNSRSEMNVSTLELGDSALYLCASRPGAGRTGELFFGEGSRLTVL.

The CDR3 reads CAIRISGEETQYF. The DNA for the CDR3 is TGTGCCATCAGGATTAGCGGGGAAGAGACCCAGTACTTC. The chain couples TRBV10-3 to TRBJ2-5, with 8 bases lining up with TRBD2. V lost 6 bases and J lost 3; bases outside the gene matches: 3. The CDR3 is 13 residues long. CDR1 is ENHRY, CDR2 SYGVKD, per germline.

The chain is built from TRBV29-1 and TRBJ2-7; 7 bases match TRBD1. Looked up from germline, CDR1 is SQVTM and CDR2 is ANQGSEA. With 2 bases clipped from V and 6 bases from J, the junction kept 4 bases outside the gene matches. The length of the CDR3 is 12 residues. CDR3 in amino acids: CSVENKGAEQYF. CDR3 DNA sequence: TGCAGCGTTGAAAATAAGGGGGCCGAGCAGTACTTC.

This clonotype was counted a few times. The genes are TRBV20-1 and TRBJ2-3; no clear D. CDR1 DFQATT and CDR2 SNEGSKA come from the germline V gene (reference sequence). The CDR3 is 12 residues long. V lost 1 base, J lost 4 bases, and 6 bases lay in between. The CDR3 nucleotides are TGCAGTGCTAGAGTGTTGCCAGATACGCAGTATTTT. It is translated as CSARVLPDTQYF.

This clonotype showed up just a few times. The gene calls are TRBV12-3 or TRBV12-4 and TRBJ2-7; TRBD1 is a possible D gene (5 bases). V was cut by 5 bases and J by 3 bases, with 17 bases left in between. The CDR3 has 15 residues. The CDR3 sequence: CASSPTGPTVYEQYF. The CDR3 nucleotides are TGTGCCAGCAGTCCTACAGGCCCCACTGTCTACGAGCAGTACTTC.

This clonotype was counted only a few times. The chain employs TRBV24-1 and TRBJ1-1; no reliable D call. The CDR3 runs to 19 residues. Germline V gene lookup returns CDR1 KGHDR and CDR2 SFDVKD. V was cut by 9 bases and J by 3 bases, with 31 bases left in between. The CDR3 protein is CATQTTIDGSLAEDTEAFF. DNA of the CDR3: TGTGCCACCCAAACGACAATAGACGGTTCTCTAGCGGAGGACACTGAAGCTTTCTTT.

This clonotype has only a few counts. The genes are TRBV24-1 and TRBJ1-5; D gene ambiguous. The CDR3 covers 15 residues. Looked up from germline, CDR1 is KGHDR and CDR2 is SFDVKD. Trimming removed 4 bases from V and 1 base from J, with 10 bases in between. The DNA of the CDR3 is TGTGCCACCAGTGAAGCCTTGGGCAGCAATCAGCCCCAGCATTTT. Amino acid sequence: CATSEALGSNQPQHF.

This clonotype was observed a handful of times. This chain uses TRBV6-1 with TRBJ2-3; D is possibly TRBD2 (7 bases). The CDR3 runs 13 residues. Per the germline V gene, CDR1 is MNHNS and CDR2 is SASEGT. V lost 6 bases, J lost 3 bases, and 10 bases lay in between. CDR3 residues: CASRRGGTDTQYF. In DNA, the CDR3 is TGTGCCAGCAGAAGGGGGGGGACAGATACGCAGTATTTT.

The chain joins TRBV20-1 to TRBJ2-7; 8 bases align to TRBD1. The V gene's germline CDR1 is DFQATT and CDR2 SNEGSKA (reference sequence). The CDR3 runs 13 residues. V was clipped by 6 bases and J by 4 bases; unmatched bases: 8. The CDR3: CSADGQGAYEQYF. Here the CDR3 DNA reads TGCAGTGCCGATGGGCAGGGGGCTTACGAGCAGTACTTC.

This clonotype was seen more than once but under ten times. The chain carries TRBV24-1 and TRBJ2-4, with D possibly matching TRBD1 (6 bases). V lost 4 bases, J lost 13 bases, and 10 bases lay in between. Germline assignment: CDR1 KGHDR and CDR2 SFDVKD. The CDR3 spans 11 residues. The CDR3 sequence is CATSEQGLQYF. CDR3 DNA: TGTGCCACCAGTGAACAGGGCTTACAGTACTTC.

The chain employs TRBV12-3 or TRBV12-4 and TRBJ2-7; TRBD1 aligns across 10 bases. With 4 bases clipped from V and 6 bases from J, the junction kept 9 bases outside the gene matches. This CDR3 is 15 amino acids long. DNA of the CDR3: TGTGCCAGCAGTTCCCCGGGACAGGGGCGGCTCGAGCAGTACTTC. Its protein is CASSSPGQGRLEQYF.

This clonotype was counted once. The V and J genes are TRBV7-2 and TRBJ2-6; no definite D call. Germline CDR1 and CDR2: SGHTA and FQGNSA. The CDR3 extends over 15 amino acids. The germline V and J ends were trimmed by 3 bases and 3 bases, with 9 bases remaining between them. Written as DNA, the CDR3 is TGTGCCAGCAGCTTCTCGGGCTATGGGGCCAACGTCCTGACTTTC. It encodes CASSFSGYGANVLTF.

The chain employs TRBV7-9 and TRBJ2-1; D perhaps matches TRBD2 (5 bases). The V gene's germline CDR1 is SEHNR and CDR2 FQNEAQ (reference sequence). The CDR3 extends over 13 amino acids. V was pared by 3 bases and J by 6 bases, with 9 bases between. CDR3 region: CASSFMEVNEQFF. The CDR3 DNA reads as TGTGCCAGCAGCTTTATGGAGGTCAATGAGCAGTTCTTC.

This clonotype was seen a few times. CDR3 protein: CASSEGVQRTDTQYF. The CDR3 DNA reads TGTGCCAGCAGTGAAGGAGTCCAGCGCACAGATACGCAGTATTTT. The V call is TRBV6-1, the J call TRBJ2-3; D is ambiguous. Per germline, CDR1 MNHNS and CDR2 SASEGT. Trimming took 1 base from V and 1 from J, leaving 9 bases between them. The CDR3 totals 15 residues.

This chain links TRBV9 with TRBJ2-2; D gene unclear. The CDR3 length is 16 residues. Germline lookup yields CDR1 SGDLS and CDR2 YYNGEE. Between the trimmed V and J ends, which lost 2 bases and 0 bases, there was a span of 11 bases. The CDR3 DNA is TGTGCCAGCAGCGTTTTGGGCGAACCGAACACCGGGGAGCTGTTTTTT. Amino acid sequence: CASSVLGEPNTGELFF.

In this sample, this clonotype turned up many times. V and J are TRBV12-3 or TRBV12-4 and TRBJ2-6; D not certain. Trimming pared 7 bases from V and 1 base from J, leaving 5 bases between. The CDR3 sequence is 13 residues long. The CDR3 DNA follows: TGTGCCAGCACCTCATCTGGGGCCAACGTCCTGACTTTC. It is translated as CASTSSGANVLTF.

The DNA for the CDR3 is TGCGCCAGCAGCCAAGATGGGGGAGGCGGTAACTATGGCTACACCTTC. Its protein product is CASSQDGGGGNYGYTF. The V gene is TRBV4-1, the J gene TRBJ1-2, with D possibly matching TRBD1 (5 bases). Trimming stripped 0 bases from V and 1 base from J, with 12 bases between. There are 16 residues in the CDR3. CDR1 is MGHRA, CDR2 YSYEKL, per germline.

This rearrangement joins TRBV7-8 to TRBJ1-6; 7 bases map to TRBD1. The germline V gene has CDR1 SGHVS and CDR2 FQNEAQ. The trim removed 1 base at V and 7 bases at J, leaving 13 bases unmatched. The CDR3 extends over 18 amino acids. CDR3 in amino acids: CASSLGETGSFWNSPLHF. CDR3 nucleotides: TGTGCCAGCAGCTTAGGGGAGACAGGGTCCTTCTGGAATTCACCCCTCCACTTT.

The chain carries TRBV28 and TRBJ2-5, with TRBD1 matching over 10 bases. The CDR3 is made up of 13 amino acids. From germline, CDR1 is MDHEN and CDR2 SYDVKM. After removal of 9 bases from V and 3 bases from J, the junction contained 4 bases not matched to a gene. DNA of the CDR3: TGTGCCAGTCAGACAGGGGGCAAAGAGACCCAGTACTTC. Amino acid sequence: CASQTGGKETQYF.

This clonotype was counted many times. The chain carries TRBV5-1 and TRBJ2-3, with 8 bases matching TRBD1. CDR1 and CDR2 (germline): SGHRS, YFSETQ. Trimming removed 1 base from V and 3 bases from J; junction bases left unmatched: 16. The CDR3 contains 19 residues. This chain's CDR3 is CASSLPPISGQGRTDTQYF. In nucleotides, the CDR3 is TGCGCCAGCAGCTTGCCACCAATCTCCGGACAGGGCCGAACAGATACGCAGTATTTT. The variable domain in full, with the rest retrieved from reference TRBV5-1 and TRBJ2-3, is KAGVTQTPRYLIKTRGQQVTLSCSPISGHRSVSWYQQTPGQGLQFLFEYFSETQRNKGNFPGRFSGRQFSNSRSEMNVSTLELGDSALYLCASSLPPISGQGRTDTQYFGPGTRLTVL.